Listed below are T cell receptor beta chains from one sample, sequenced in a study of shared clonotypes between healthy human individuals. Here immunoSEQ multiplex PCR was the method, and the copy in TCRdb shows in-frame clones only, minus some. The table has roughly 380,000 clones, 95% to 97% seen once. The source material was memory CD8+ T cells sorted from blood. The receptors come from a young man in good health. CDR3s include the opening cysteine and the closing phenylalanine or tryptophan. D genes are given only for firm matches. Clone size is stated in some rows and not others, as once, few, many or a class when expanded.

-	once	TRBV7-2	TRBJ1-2	CASSLAVGVGYTF	TGTGCCAGCAGCTTAGCAGTCGGGGTTGGCTACACCTTC
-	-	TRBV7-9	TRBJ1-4	CASSSETGEKLFF	TGTGCCAGCAGCTCAGAAACGGGTGAAAAACTGTTTTTT
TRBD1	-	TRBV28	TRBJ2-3	CASSLPPGQGTSF	TGTGCCAGCAGTTTACCCCCGGGACAGGGTACGTCTTTT
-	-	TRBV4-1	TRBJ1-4	CASSPLGGILEKLFF	TGCGCCAGCAGCCCGCTAGGGGGGATCTTGGAAAAACTGTTTTTT
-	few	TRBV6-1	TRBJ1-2	CASSPRGSYGYTF	TGTGCCAGCAGCCCCAGGGGCTCCTATGGCTACACCTTC
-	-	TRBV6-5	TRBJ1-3	CASSYTGLSGNTIYF	TGTGCCAGCAGTTACACAGGTCTCTCTGGAAACACCATATATTTT
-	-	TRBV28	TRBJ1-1	CASTYNTEAFF	TGTGCCAGCACCTATAACACTGAAGCTTTCTTT
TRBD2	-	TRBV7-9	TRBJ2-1	CASSSGLAGIWDNEQFF	TGTGCCAGCAGCTCGGGACTAGCGGGAATTTGGGACAATGAGCAGTTCTTC
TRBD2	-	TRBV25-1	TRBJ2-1	CASLGREIHNEQFF	TGTGCCAGCCTTGGGCGGGAGATCCACAATGAGCAGTTCTTC
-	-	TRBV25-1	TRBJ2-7	CASSDFFYEQYF	TGTGCCAGCAGTGATTTTTTTTACGAGCAGTACTTC
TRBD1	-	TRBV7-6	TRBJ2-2	CASSLGDRFQTNTGELFF	TGTGCCAGCAGCTTAGGGGACAGATTTCAAACGAACACCGGGGAGCTGTTTTTT
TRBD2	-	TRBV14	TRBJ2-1	CASSPGGEYNEQFF	TGTGCCAGCAGCCCGGGAGGGGAATACAATGAGCAGTTCTTC
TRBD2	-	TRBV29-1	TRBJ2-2	CSVEVARGWNTGELFF	TGCAGCGTTGAAGTGGCGCGGGGGTGGAACACCGGGGAGCTGTTTTTT
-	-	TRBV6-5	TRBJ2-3	CASSYDLQGSTDTQYF	TGTGCCAGCAGTTACGACCTACAGGGAAGCACAGATACGCAGTATTTT
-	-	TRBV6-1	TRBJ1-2	CASRWTDTNYGYTF	TGTGCCAGCAGATGGACAGACACTAACTATGGCTACACCTTC
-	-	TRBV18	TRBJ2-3	CASSPRELVGADTQYF	TGTGCCAGCTCACCACGGGAGCTAGTAGGTGCAGATACGCAGTATTTT
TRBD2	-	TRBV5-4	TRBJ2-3	CASSLLWGGGPGTDTQYF	TGTGCCAGCAGCTTGCTCTGGGGGGGAGGGCCGGGCACAGATACGCAGTATTTT
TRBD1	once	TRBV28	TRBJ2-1	CASSSGTATGDEQFF	TGTGCCAGCAGTTCCGGGACAGCGACCGGGGATGAGCAGTTCTTC
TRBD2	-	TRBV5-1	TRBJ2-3	CASSPGLAGGPGRDTQYF	TGCGCCAGCAGCCCCGGACTAGCGGGAGGGCCGGGGAGAGATACGCAGTATTTT
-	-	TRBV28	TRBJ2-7	CASSFTGYIYEQYF	TGTGCCAGCAGTTTTACCGGGTATATCTACGAGCAGTACTTC
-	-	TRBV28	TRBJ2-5	CASSLETQYF	TGTGCCAGCAGTTTAGAGACCCAGTACTTC
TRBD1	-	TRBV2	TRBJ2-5	CASSVFRDRVVRGETQYF	TGTGCCAGCAGTGTGTTCCGGGACAGAGTGGTACGCGGGGAGACCCAGTACTTC
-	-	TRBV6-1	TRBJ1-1	CASRLREPNTEAFF	TGTGCCAGCAGACTACGGGAGCCTAACACTGAAGCTTTCTTT
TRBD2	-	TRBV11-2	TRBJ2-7	CASSLGTSAYEQYF	TGTGCCAGCAGCTTAGGGACTAGCGCCTACGAGCAGTACTTC
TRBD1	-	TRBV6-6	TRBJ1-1	CASSGQGANTEAFF	TGTGCCAGCAGTGGACAGGGGGCGAACACTGAAGCTTTCTTT
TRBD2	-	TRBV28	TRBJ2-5	CASRAIWGRAEETQYF	TGTGCCAGCAGGGCTATATGGGGGAGGGCCGAGGAGACCCAGTACTTC
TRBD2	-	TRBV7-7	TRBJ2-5	CASSRRGETQYF	TGTGCTAGCAGCAGGCGGGGGGAGACCCAGTACTTC
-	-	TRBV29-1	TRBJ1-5	CSVVLSGRNQPQHF	TGCAGCGTTGTTCTTTCGGGACGCAATCAGCCCCAGCATTTT
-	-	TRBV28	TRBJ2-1	CASNPSASSYNEQFF	TGTGCCAGCAACCCTTCGGCTAGCTCCTACAATGAGCAGTTCTTC
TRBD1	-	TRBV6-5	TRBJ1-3	CASRLGGTGNTIYF	TGTGCCAGCAGGTTAGGGGGCACTGGAAACACCATATATTTT
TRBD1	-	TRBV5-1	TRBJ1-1	CASSLGTGLNTEAFF	TGCGCCAGCAGCTTGGGGACAGGTCTAAATACTGAAGCTTTCTTT
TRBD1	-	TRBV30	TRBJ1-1	CAFRTGEVAFF	TGTGCCTTCCGGACAGGGGAAGTGGCTTTCTTT
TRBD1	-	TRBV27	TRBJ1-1	CASSLGTEWAEAFF	TGTGCCAGCAGTTTGGGGACAGAGTGGGCTGAAGCTTTCTTT
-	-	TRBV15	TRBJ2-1	CATEIQGDNEQFF	TGTGCCACGGAGATACAGGGAGACAATGAGCAGTTCTTC
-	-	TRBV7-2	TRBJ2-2	CASSRDANTGELFF	TGTGCCAGCAGCCGGGACGCCAACACCGGGGAGCTGTTTTTT
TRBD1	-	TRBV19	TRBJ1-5	CASSIRRRQGGQPQHF	TGTGCCAGTAGTATTAGAAGGAGACAGGGAGGCCAGCCCCAGCATTTT
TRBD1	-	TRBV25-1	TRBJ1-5	CASSGRQGNQPQHF	TGTGCCAGCAGTGGGAGACAGGGTAATCAGCCCCAGCATTTT
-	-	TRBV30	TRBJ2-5	CAWSVTSEETQYF	TGTGCCTGGAGTGTAACTAGTGAAGAGACCCAGTACTTC
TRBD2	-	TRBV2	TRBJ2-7	CASAGPVGGAYEQYF	TGTGCCAGCGCCGGGCCTGTCGGGGGGGCCTACGAGCAGTACTTC
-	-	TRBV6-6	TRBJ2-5	CASSSSVQETQYF	TGTGCCAGCAGTTCTTCTGTTCAAGAGACCCAGTACTTC
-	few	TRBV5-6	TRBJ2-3	CASSLWSRGTDTQYF	TGTGCCAGCAGCTTGTGGTCCAGGGGTACAGATACGCAGTATTTT
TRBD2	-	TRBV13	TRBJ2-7	CASSLGPGGTYEQYF	TGTGCCAGCAGCTTAGGACCGGGGGGAACCTACGAGCAGTACTTC
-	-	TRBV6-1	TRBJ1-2	CASSEAGGGYGYTF	TGTGCCAGCAGTGAAGCAGGGGGGGGGTATGGCTACACCTTC